This T cell receptor (beta chain) was identified in a study of T cell responses to AZD1222 COVID-19 vaccine. Study-level results: Among vaccine-associated CD4 TCRs, coverage spanned spike, with dominance at 160-218 and 743-854. Spike-specific TCR breadth and depth grew following two AZD1222 doses.

Assay: immunoSEQ multiplex PCR; the TCRdb copy retains only in-frame clones and omits some. The data hold 79,000 or so clones, with 65% to 80% observed a single time. This clone was recorded once. Its antigen is currently unknown. CDR1 is SGHRS and CDR2 is YFSETQ in the germline V gene. The ends lost 7 bases at V and 0 bases at J; junction bases unmatched: 0. The CDR3 consists of 13 residues. This receptor was obtained from an adult who received the MenACWY meningococcal vaccine as a control. The sequencing here drew on peripheral blood, taken 28 days after the second dose of the MenACWY control vaccine. The chain links TRBV5-1 to TRBJ2-1, with TRBD2 matching 8 bases. DNA for the CDR3: TGCGCCAGCCGGGAGGGCTCCTACAATGAGCAGTTCTTC. Amino acid sequence: CASREGSYNEQFF.